The next 25 T cell receptor beta chains were all read from a single sample in a study of blood T cell repertoires in COVID-19. TCRdb's table, derived via immunoSEQ multiplex PCR, lists solely in-frame clones and lacks some. Here the sample spans just under 350,000 clones, under 95% being singletons. Sequenced material: peripheral blood. Receptors originate from a woman under 30 who had recovered from COVID-19.

The rearrangement uses TRBV7-2 and TRBJ2-1; TRBD2 might be the D (5 bases). This CDR3 is 14 amino acids long. V lost 5 bases and J 4 bases, leaving 12 bases between the germline ends. Per germline, CDR1 SGHTA and CDR2 FQGNSA. The CDR3 reads CASSPSGKYNEQFF. The CDR3 DNA reads TGTGCCAGCAGCCCCAGCGGTAAATACAATGAGCAGTTCTTC.

J is TRBJ2-3 and V is TRBV9; maybe TRBD2 (6 bases). V lost 2 bases, J lost 2 bases, and 12 bases lay in between. The CDR3 consists of 15 residues. Germline assignment: CDR1 SGDLS and CDR2 YYNGEE. CDR3 loop: CASSVSKRVTDTQYF. CDR3 DNA: TGTGCCAGCAGCGTTAGTAAGCGGGTCACAGATACGCAGTATTTT.

The genes are TRBV6-6 and TRBJ2-7, with D perhaps TRBD2 (6 bases). Trimming shortened V by 2 bases and J by 6 bases, and 17 bases separated the two germline ends. There are 15 residues in the CDR3. Per germline, CDR1 MNHNY and CDR2 SVGAGI (reference sequence). The CDR3 nucleotides are TGTGCCAGCAGTTACGCCAGACTGGGAGGTTCCGAGCAGTACGTC. It translates to CASSYARLGGSEQYV.

This clone showed up just once. The chain uses TRBV7-7 and TRBJ1-1; no clear D gene. V lost 6 bases and J 1 base, leaving 18 bases between the germline ends. Germline assignment: CDR1 SSHAT and CDR2 FNYEAQ (reference sequence). The CDR3 totals 16 residues. This CDR3 reads CASRGTRPHGNTEAFF. In DNA, the CDR3 is TGTGCCAGCAGGGGCACTCGGCCGCACGGGAACACTGAAGCTTTCTTT.

The chain has TRBV19 and TRBJ1-2; TRBD1 agrees at 8 bases. This CDR3 has 14 residues. Trimming cost V 7 bases and J 8 bases; bases outside gene matches: 12. Per germline, CDR1 LNHDA and CDR2 SQIVND (reference sequence). CDR3: CASTLDRGVGGYTF. The CDR3, as DNA: TGTGCCAGTACCCTCGACAGGGGAGTTGGCGGCTACACCTTC.

The chain employs TRBV5-4 and TRBJ2-1; TRBD2 agrees at 9 bases. V lost 0 bases to trimming and J lost 5 bases; unmatched junction nucleotides: 3. This CDR3 comprises 15 residues. Germline V CDR1 and CDR2: SGHNT, YYREEE (reference sequence). CDR3 sequence (DNA): TGTGCCAGCAGCTTGGGACTAGCGGTACACAATGAGCAGTTCTTC. Its protein is CASSLGLAVHNEQFF.

In regard to this clone: The sample has other DNA sequences that encode this CDR3 too. The CDR3: CASSQEAGTGELFF. DNA of the CDR3: TGTGCCAGCAGCCAAGAGGCGGGAACCGGGGAGCTGTTTTTT. The chain links TRBV3-1 (or the pseudogene TRBV3-2) to TRBJ2-2; tentatively, D is TRBD2 (6 bases). The CDR3 extends over 14 amino acids. With 0 bases removed from V and 5 bases from J, the gap between germline ends came to 7 bases. Germline CDR1 LGHDT, CDR2 YNNKEL (reference sequence).

The V call is TRBV20-1, the J call TRBJ2-1; perhaps TRBD1 as D (5 bases). Germline CDR1 is DFQATT and CDR2 is SNEGSKA (reference sequence). The CDR3 runs to 11 residues. V lost 5 bases, J lost 5 bases, and 7 bases lay in between. The CDR3 region is CSAWGDNEQFF. In DNA, the CDR3 is TGCAGTGCTTGGGGCGACAATGAGCAGTTCTTC.

The genes are TRBV7-8 and TRBJ1-5; D is ambiguous. The germline gives CDR1 SGHVS, CDR2 FQNEAQ. CDR3 length equals 14 residues. V was pared by 1 base and J by 1 base, with 5 bases between. This CDR3 reads CASSLDSSNQPQHF. DNA of the CDR3: TGTGCCAGCAGCTTAGACAGCAGCAATCAGCCCCAGCATTTT.

This CDR3 is CASSQDAGGGYTF. DNA for the CDR3: TGTGCCAGCAGCCAAGATGCGGGGGGTGGCTACACCTTC. The chain uses TRBV3-1 (or the pseudogene TRBV3-2) and TRBJ1-2, with D perhaps TRBD1 (5 bases). Germline-derived CDR1 and CDR2 are LGHDT and YNNKEL (reference sequence). The CDR3 contains 13 residues. V lost 0 bases and J 7 bases, leaving 9 bases between the germline ends.

This clone appeared a few times. The V and J genes are TRBV12-3 or TRBV12-4 and TRBJ1-2; D ambiguous. Trimming took 3 bases from V and 1 from J, leaving 6 bases between them. There are 13 residues in the CDR3. The CDR3 is CASSLWLNYGYTF. The CDR3 nucleotides are TGTGCCAGCAGTTTGTGGCTTAACTATGGCTACACCTTC.

Written as DNA, the CDR3 is TGTGCCAGCAGCAGGGGACAGCTCAGCTCCTACGAGCAGTACGTC. Translated: CASSRGQLSSYEQYV. The rearrangement uses TRBV5-6 and TRBJ2-7; 7 bases are shared with TRBD1. The CDR3 sequence is 15 residues long. Germline V gives CDR1 SGHDT, CDR2 YYEEEE. With V trimmed by 4 bases and J by 0 bases, 7 bases remained unmatched.

V gene TRBV19 combines with J gene TRBJ2-3; weak D call: TRBD2 (5 bases). Germline V CDR1 and CDR2: LNHDA, SQIVND (reference sequence). With 4 bases removed from V and 2 bases from J, the gap between germline ends came to 13 bases. The CDR3 has 15 residues. The CDR3 sequence is CASSRRTQITDTQYF. The CDR3 DNA follows: TGTGCCAGTAGTAGGAGGACTCAGATCACAGATACGCAGTATTTT.

This sequence joins TRBV7-9 and TRBJ2-1, with 7 bases identical to TRBD1. CDR1 and CDR2 (germline): SEHNR, FQNEAQ (reference sequence). The J segment lost 4 bases and the V segment lost 2 bases, leaving 5 bases of the junction unmatched. This CDR3 is built from 15 residues. CDR3 DNA sequence: TGTGCCAGCAGCTTATCCAGGGGGTGGTACAATGAGCAGTTCTTC. It codes for CASSLSRGWYNEQFF.

The rearrangement uses TRBV19 and TRBJ2-5; no reliable D call. The CDR3 covers 11 residues. Germline CDR1 LNHDA, CDR2 SQIVND (reference sequence). Trimming shortened V by 3 bases and J by 8 bases, and 7 bases separated the two germline ends. As DNA, the CDR3 is TGTGCCAGTAGTATTCGGAGTACCCAGTACTTC. Translated, it gives CASSIRSTQYF.

The chain has TRBV7-9 and TRBJ2-5; 8 bases are a match to TRBD2. The junction had 14 bases not matched to a gene; V was cut back by 1 base and J by 4 bases. Germline values: CDR1 SEHNR, CDR2 FQNEAQ (reference sequence). The CDR3 is made up of 18 amino acids. The DNA of the CDR3 is TGTGCCAGCAGCTTAGTTCTTAGCGGGATCGCATTGGGAGAGACCCAGTACTTC. Protein product: CASSLVLSGIALGETQYF.

The J gene is TRBJ2-1, the V gene TRBV5-4, with D maybe TRBD1 (6 bases). With 6 bases removed from V and 0 bases from J, the gap between germline ends came to 10 bases. Germline V gene data show CDR1 as SGHNT and CDR2 as YYREEE (reference sequence). The CDR3 covers 14 residues. In nucleotides, the CDR3 is TGTGCCAGCATAGACAGGAGCTCCTACAATGAGCAGTTCTTC. Its translation: CASIDRSSYNEQFF.

J is TRBJ2-3 and V is TRBV30; 8 nucleotides match TRBD2. This CDR3 has 14 amino acids. V shed 1 base, J shed 4 bases, and the junction held 4 bases outside the gene matches. CDR1 is GTSNPN and CDR2 is SVGIG in the germline V gene (reference sequence). CDR3 coding DNA: TGTGCCTGGAGTGCGGGAGGGCCTTCAGATACGCAGTATTTT. Protein sequence: CAWSAGGPSDTQYF.

The rearrangement uses TRBV19 and TRBJ1-3, with D maybe TRBD1 (6 bases). CDR1 and CDR2 from the germline V gene are LNHDA and SQIVND (reference sequence). Trimming took 5 bases from V and 4 from J, leaving 12 bases between them. The length of the CDR3 is 14 residues. The CDR3 nucleotides read TGTGCCAGTAGTGCCCGGGGGGCGGGAAACACCATATATTTT. Its protein product is CASSARGAGNTIYF.

This chain connects TRBV6-1 to TRBJ2-4, with a tentative D call TRBD1 (5 bases). The CDR3 runs to 17 residues. The germline gives CDR1 MNHNS, CDR2 SASEGT. Trimming pared 0 bases from V and 0 bases from J, leaving 12 bases between. The DNA of the CDR3 is TGTGCCAGCAGTGAAGCGCTCTCGACAGCAGCCAAAAACATTCAGTACTTC. It specifies CASSEALSTAAKNIQYF.

This chain connects TRBV3-1 (or the pseudogene TRBV3-2) to TRBJ2-5; 8 bases align to TRBD2. The V and J ends lost 1 base and 2 bases, in that order; junction bases with no gene match: 15. The CDR3 loop spans 19 amino acids. The germline V gene encodes CDR1 LGHDT and CDR2 YNNKEL (reference sequence). The DNA for the CDR3 is TGTGCCAGCAGCCAAGTCGGGGTTATCGGGAGGGCTATGCAAGAGACCCAGTACTTC. Translation gives CASSQVGVIGRAMQETQYF.

This clone showed up just once. The genes are TRBV5-4 and TRBJ1-1, with D possibly being TRBD1 (6 bases). The length of the CDR3 is 13 residues. Germline V gene data show CDR1 as SGHNT and CDR2 as YYREEE (reference sequence). V lost 3 bases and J lost 5, with 11 bases in between. CDR3 in DNA: TGTGCCAGCAGCTCGGACAGAATAACTGAAGCTTTCTTT. Translation: CASSSDRITEAFF.

The chain is built from TRBV12-5 and TRBJ2-5; 7 bases are shared with TRBD2. Germline V gene lookup returns CDR1 LGHNT and CDR2 FRNRAP. V was clipped by 6 bases and J by 2 bases; unmatched bases: 6. CDR3 length: 14 residues. The CDR3 spells CASGLGLEQETQYF. CDR3 bases: TGTGCTAGTGGCCTTGGACTAGAACAAGAGACCCAGTACTTC.

The CDR3 is CASSIRSRGGSTEAFF. CDR3 nucleotide sequence: TGTGCCAGTAGTATTCGGTCCAGGGGTGGGTCCACTGAAGCTTTCTTT. The chain employs TRBV19 and TRBJ1-1; a possible D gene is TRBD1 (6 bases). CDR3 length: 16 amino acids. Germline V gene data show CDR1 as LNHDA and CDR2 as SQIVND (reference sequence). V was pared by 3 bases and J by 4 bases, with 18 bases between.

This chain uses TRBV7-2 with TRBJ2-1, with 7 bases matching TRBD1. V shed 5 bases, J shed 3 bases, and the junction held 7 bases outside the gene matches. There are 15 residues in the CDR3. Germline assignment: CDR1 SGHTA and CDR2 FQGNSA. DNA for the CDR3: TGTGCCAGCAGCGGCCGGGACAGCCACTACAATGAGCAGTTCTTC. Residues: CASSGRDSHYNEQFF. The full variable domain, in which reference TRBV7-2 and TRBJ2-1 provide the parts outside the CDR3, is GAGVSQSPSNKVTEKGKDVELRCDPISGHTALYWYRQSLGQGLEFLIYFQGNSAPDKSGLPSDRFSAERTGGSVSTLTIQRTQQEDSAVYLCASSGRDSHYNEQFFGPGTRLTVL.